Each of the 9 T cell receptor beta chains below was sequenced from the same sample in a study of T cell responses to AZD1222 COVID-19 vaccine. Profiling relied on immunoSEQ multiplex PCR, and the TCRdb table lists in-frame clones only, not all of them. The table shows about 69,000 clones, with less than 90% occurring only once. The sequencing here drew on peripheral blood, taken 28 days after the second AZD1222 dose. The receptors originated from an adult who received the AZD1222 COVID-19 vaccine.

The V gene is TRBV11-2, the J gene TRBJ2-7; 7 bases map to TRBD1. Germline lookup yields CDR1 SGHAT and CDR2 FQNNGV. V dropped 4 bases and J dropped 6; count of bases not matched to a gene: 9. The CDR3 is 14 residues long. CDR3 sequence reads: CASSSPTGWSEQYF. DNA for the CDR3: TGTGCCAGCAGCTCCCCGACAGGGTGGAGCGAGCAGTACTTC.

The chain's CDR3 is CASSLLALSTDTQYF. The CDR3 bases are TGTGCCAGCAGCTTACTAGCTCTAAGCACAGATACGCAGTATTTT. The chain is built from TRBV7-3 and TRBJ2-3; maybe TRBD2 (5 bases). Trimming shortened V by 2 bases and J by 0 bases, and 9 bases separated the two germline ends. CDR1 SGHTA and CDR2 FQGTGA come from the germline V gene. The length of the CDR3 is 15 residues.

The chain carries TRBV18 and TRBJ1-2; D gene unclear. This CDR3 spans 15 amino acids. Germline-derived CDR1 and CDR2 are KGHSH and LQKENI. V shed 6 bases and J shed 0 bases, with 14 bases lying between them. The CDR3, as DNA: TGTGCCAGCTCCCTATTCGACACAACTAACTATGGCTACACCTTC. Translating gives CASSLFDTTNYGYTF.

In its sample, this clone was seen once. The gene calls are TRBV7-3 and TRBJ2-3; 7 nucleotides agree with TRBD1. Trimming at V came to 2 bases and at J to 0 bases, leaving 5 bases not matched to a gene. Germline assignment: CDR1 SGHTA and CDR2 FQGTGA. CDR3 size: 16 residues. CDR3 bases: TGTGCCAGCAGCTTATTTACAGGGGCGAGCACAGATACGCAGTATTTT. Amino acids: CASSLFTGASTDTQYF.

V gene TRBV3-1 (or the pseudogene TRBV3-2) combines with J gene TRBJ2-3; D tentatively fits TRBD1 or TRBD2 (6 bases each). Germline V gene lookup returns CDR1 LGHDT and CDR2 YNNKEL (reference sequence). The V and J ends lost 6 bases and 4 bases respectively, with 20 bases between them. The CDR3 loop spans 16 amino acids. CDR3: CASSLSGGQLADTQYF. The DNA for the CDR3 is TGTGCCAGCAGTCTCTCCGGGGGACAATTAGCAGATACGCAGTATTTT.

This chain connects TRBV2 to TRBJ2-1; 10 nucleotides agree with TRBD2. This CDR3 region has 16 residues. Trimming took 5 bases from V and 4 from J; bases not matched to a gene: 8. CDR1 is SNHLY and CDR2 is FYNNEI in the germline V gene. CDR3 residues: CASSSGGDRLYNEQFF. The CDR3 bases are TGTGCCAGCAGTAGCGGGGGGGACCGACTTTACAATGAGCAGTTCTTC.

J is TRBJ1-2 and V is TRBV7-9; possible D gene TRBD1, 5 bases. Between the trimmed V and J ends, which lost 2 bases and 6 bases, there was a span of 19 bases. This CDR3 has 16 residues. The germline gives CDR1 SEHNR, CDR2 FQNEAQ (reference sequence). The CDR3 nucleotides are TGTGCCAGCAGCTTAAATCCGGGAGGGGTTAGGCATGGCTACACCTTC. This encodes CASSLNPGGVRHGYTF.

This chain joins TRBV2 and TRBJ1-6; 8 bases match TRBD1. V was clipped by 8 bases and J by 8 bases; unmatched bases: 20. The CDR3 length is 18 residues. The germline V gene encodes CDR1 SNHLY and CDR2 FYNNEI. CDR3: CASYTFRQGTTQDSPLHF. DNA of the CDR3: TGTGCCAGCTACACCTTTCGACAGGGGACAACCCAGGATTCACCCCTCCACTTT.

Here the CDR3 reads CASSLVRAGLTF. In nucleotides, the CDR3 is TGTGCCAGCAGCTTAGTACGTGCGGGGTTAACCTTC. V gene TRBV7-9 combines with J gene TRBJ1-2; D gene unclear. The CDR3 is made up of 12 amino acids. Germline V CDR1 and CDR2: SEHNR, FQNEAQ (reference sequence). V lost 1 base and J 14 bases, leaving 14 bases between the germline ends.